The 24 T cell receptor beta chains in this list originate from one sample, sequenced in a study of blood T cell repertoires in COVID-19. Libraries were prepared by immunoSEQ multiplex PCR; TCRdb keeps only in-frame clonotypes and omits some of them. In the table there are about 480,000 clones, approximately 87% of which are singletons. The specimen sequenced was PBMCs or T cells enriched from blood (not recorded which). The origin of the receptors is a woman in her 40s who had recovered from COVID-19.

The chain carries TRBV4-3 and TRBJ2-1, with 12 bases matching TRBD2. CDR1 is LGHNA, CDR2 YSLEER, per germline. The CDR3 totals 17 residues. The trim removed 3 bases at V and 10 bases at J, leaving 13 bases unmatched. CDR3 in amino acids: CASSQERLAGVRQEQFF. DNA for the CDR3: TGCGCCAGCAGCCAGGAGAGACTAGCGGGAGTACGACAGGAGCAGTTCTTC.

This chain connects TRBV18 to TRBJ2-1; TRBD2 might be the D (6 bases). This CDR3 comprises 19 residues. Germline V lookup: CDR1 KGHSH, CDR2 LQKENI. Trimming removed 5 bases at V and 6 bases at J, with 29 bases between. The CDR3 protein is CASSTLLTMMGGEGNEQFF. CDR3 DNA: TGTGCCAGCTCAACGCTCCTGACAATGATGGGGGGAGAAGGCAATGAGCAGTTCTTC.

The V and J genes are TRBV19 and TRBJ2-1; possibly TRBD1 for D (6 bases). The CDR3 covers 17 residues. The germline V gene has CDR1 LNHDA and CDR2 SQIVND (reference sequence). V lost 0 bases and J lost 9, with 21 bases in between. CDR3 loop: CASSIERARGLVSEQFF. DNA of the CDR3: TGTGCCAGTAGTATAGAGCGGGCCAGGGGTCTCGTATCTGAGCAGTTCTTC.

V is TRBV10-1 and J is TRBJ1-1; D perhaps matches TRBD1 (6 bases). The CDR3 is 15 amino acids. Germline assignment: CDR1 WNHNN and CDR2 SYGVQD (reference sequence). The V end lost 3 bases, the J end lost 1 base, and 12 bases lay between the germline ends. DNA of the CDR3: TGCGCCAGCAGTGATGATGGGGGCCCGAACACTGAAGCTTTCTTT. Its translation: CASSDDGGPNTEAFF.

The DNA of the CDR3 is TGTGCCAGCAGCTTAACACAGGGGGCGGTCACAGATACGCAGTATTTT. Amino acid sequence: CASSLTQGAVTDTQYF. V and J are TRBV13 and TRBJ2-3; 9 bases fit TRBD1. This CDR3 comprises 16 residues. Germline CDR1 PRHDT, CDR2 FYEKMQ (reference sequence). J was trimmed by 2 bases and V by 2 bases; bases with no gene match: 5.

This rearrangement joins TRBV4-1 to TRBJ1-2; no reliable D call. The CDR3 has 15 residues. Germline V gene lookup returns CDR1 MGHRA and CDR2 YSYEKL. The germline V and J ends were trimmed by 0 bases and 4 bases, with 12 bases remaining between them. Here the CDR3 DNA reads TGCGCCAGCAGCCAAGAGGCTAGGTCCTCCTATGGCTACACCTTC. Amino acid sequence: CASSQEARSSYGYTF.

CDR3 sequence: CASSLGLGDTEKLFF. CDR3 DNA sequence: TGCGCCAGCAGCTTGGGTCTTGGGGACACTGAAAAACTGTTTTTT. The rearrangement uses TRBV5-1 and TRBJ1-4; maybe TRBD1 (6 bases). The length of the CDR3 is 15 residues. The V gene lost 0 bases and the J gene lost 7 bases, with 13 bases spanning the gap. CDR1 and CDR2 from the germline V gene are SGHRS and YFSETQ.

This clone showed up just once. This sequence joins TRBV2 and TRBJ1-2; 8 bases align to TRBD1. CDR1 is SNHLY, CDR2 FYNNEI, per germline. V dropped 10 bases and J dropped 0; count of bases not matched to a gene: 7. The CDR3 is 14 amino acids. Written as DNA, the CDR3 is TGTGCCACCGATCCGGACAGGGCTAACTATGGCTACACCTTC. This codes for CATDPDRANYGYTF.

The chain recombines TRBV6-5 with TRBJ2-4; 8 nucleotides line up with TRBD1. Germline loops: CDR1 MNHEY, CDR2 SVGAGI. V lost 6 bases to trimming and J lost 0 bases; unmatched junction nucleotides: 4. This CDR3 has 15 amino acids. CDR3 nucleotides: TGTGCCAGCAGCCGACAGGGGATAGCCAAAAACATTCAGTACTTC. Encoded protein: CASSRQGIAKNIQYF.

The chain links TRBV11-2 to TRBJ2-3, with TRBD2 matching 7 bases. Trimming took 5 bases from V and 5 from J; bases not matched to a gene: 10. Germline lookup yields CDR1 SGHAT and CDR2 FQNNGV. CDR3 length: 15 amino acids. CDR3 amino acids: CASSPRVGGGDTQYF. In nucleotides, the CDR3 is TGTGCCAGCAGCCCCCGGGTGGGGGGGGGAGATACGCAGTATTTT.

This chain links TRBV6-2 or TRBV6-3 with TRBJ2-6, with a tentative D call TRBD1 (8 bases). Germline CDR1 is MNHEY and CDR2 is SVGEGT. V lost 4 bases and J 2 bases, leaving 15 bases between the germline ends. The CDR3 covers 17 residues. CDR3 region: CASSFRQGRAGANVLTF. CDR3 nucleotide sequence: TGTGCCAGCAGTTTTCGACAGGGGAGGGCTGGGGCCAACGTCCTGACTTTC.

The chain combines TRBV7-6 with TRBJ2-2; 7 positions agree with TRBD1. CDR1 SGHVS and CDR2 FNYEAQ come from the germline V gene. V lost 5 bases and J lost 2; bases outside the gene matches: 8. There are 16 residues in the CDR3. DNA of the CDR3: TGTGCCAGCAGCGCCCGGACAGGCACCAACACCGGGGAGCTGTTTTTT. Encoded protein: CASSARTGTNTGELFF.

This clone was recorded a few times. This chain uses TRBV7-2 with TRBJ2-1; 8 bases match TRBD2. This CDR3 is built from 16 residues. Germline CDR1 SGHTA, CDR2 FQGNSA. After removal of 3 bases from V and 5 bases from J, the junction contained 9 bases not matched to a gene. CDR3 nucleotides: TGTGCCAGCAGCTTTACTAGCGGAGCTGATAACAATGAGCAGTTCTTC. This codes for CASSFTSGADNNEQFF.

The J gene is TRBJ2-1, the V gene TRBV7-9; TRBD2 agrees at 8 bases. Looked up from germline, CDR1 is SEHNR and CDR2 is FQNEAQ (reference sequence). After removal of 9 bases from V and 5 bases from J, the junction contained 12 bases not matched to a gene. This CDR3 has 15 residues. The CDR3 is CARSPREGENNEQFF. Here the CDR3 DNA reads TGTGCCAGGTCGCCCCGGGAGGGTGAGAACAATGAGCAGTTCTTC.

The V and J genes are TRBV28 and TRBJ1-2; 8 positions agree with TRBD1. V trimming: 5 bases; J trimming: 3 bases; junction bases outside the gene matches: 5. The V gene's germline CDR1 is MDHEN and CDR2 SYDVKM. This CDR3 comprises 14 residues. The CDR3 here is CASSSARGHYGYTF. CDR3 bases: TGTGCCAGCAGTAGCGCCAGGGGGCACTATGGCTACACCTTC.

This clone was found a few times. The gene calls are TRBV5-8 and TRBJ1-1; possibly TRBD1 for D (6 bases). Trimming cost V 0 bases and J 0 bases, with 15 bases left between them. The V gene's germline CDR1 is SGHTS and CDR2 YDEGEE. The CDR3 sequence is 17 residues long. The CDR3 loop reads CASSLAMTGTVNTEAFF. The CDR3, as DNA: TGTGCCAGCAGCTTGGCCATGACAGGCACCGTGAACACTGAAGCTTTCTTT.

CDR3: CASSQDQGLKQPQHF. DNA for the CDR3: TGCGCCAGCAGCCAAGATCAGGGGCTTAAACAGCCCCAGCATTTT. The chain employs TRBV4-3 and TRBJ1-5, with D possibly TRBD1 on 6 matching bases. Trimming removed 0 bases at V and 7 bases at J, with 13 bases between. The CDR3 loop spans 15 amino acids. The germline gives CDR1 LGHNA, CDR2 YSLEER.

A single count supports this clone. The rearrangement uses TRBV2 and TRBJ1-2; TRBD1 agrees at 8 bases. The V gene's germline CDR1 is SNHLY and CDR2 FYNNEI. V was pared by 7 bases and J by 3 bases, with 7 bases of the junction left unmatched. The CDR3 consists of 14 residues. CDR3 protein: CASKETGADYGYTF. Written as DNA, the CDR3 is TGTGCCAGCAAAGAGACAGGGGCGGACTATGGCTACACCTTC.

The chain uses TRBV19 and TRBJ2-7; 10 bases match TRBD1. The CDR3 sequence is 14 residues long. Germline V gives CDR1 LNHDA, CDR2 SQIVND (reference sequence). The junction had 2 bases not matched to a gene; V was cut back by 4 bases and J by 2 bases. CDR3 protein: CASSTGTGAYEQYF. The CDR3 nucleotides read TGTGCCAGTAGTACCGGGACAGGGGCCTACGAGCAGTACTTC.

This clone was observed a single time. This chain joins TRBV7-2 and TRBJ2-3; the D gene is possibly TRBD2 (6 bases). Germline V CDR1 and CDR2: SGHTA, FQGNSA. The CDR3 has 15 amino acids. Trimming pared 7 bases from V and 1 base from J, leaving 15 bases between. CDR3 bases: TGTGCCAGCACCCCGGGGCGGGGTCGCACAGATACGCAGTATTTT. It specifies CASTPGRGRTDTQYF.

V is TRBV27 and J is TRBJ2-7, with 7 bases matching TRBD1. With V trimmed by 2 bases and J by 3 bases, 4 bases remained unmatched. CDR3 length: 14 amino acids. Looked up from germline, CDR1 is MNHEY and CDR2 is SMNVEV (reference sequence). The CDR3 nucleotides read TGTGCCAGCAGTTTAGCCAGGGGGTACTACGAGCAGTACTTC. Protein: CASSLARGYYEQYF.

This CDR3 reads CASSSGLNYGYTF. The CDR3 DNA reads TGTGCCAGCAGTTCCGGGTTGAACTATGGCTACACCTTC. The V call is TRBV14, the J call TRBJ1-2; D not certain. Trimming took off 6 bases at V and 2 bases at J, with 10 bases between the two ends. From germline, CDR1 is SGHDN and CDR2 FVKESK. The CDR3 runs 13 residues. Full variable domain (rest looked up from reference TRBV14 and TRBJ1-2): EAGVTQFPSHSVIEKGQTVTLRCDPISGHDNLYWYRRVMGKEIKFLLHFVKESKQDESGMPNNRFLAERTGGTYSTLKVQPAELEDSGVYFCASSSGLNYGYTFGSGTRLTVV.

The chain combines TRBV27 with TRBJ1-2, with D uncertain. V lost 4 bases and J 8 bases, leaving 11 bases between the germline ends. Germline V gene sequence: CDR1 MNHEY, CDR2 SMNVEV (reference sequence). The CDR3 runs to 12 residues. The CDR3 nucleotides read TGTGCCAGCAGTTCCCCGAGCGTCGGCTACACCTTC. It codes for CASSSPSVGYTF.

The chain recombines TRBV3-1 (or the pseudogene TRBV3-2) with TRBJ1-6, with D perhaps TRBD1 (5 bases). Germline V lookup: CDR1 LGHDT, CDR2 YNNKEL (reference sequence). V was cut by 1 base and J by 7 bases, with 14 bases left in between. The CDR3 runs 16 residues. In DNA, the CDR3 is TGTGCCAGCAGCCAAGGCGGGGGGAGTCGCAATTCACCCCTCCACTTT. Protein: CASSQGGGSRNSPLHF.